A single T cell receptor (beta chain) is shown here with its context. Its antigen remains unknown. The sample is drawn from a study of beta chain features in type 1 diabetes. The sequenced template was cDNA made from the entire isolated RNA. Here immunoSEQ multiplex PCR was the method, and the copy in TCRdb shows in-frame clones only, minus some. This table holds hundreds of thousands of clones, around 68% found once. Whole-study results and caveats: For patients and controls alike, PCR might favor shorter templates to the same degree. There were fewer insertions and more deletions at the VDJ junctions of type 1 diabetes patients.

Germline CDR1 and CDR2: SGDLS and YYNGEE. CDR3 size: 13 residues. Trimming cost V 0 bases and J 7 bases, with 10 bases left between them. The gene calls are TRBV9 and TRBJ1-2; D gene ambiguous. Sequenced sample: naive CD4+ T cells from blood. The receptor comes from a man aged 25 to 40 in good health. The CDR3 DNA sequence: TGTGCCAGCAGCGTAGAAGGGTATAGTGGCTACACCTTC. As protein: CASSVEGYSGYTF.